This T cell receptor (beta chain) was identified during a study of blood T cell repertoires in COVID-19. The protocol was immunoSEQ multiplex PCR, while the TCRdb copy is restricted to in-frame clones and leaves out a portion. The sample shows roughly 170,000 clones, less than 85% of them seen only once. V shed 0 bases, J shed 6 bases, and the junction held 8 bases outside the gene matches. Germline-derived CDR1 and CDR2 are MGHRA and YSYEKL. This CDR3 spans 17 amino acids. This chain uses TRBV4-1 with TRBJ2-7, with 13 bases fitting TRBD2. The source material was peripheral blood. The sequence derives from a human donor in a cohort sampled during active COVID-19. CDR3 DNA: TGCGCCAGCAGCCAAGATTCCAGGACTAGCGGGGGACGCGAGCAGTACTTC. As protein: CASSQDSRTSGGREQYF.